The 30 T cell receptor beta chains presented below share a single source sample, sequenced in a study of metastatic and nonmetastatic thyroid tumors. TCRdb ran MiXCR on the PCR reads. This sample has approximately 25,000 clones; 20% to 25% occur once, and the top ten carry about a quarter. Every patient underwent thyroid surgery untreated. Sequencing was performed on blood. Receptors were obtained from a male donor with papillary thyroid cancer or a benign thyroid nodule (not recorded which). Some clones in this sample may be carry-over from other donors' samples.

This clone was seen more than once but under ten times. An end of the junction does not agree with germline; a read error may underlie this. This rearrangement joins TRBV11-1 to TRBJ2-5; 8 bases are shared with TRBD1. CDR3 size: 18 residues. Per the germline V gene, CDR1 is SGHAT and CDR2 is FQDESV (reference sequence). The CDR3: CAGSLDGARGRTQETQYF. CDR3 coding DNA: TGTGCCGGCAGCTTAGACGGTGCCAGGGGGCGGACCCAAGAGACCCAGTACTTC.

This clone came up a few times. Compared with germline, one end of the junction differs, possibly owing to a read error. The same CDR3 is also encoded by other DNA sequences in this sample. This CDR3 is CASRSSGNTIYF. CDR3 DNA sequence: TGTGCCAGCAGATCTTCTGGGAACACCATATATTTT. J is TRBJ1-3 and V is TRBV6-1, with no clear D. This CDR3 is built from 12 residues. CDR1 and CDR2 (germline): MNHNS, SASEGT.

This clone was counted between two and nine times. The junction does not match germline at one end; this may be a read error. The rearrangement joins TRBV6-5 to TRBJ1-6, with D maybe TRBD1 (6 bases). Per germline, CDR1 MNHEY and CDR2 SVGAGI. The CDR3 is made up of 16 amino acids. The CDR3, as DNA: TGTGCCACCAGTTACCTTGGCAGGGGCTATGGTTCACCCCTCCACTTT. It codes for CATSYLGRGYGSPLHF.

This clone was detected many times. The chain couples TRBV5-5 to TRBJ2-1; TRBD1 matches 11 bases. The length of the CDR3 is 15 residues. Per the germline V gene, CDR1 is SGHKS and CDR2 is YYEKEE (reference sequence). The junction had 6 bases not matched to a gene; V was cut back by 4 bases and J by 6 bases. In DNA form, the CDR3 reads TGTGCCAGCAGCCACGGACAGGGGGCTTCCAATGAGCAGTTCTTC. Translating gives CASSHGQGASNEQFF.

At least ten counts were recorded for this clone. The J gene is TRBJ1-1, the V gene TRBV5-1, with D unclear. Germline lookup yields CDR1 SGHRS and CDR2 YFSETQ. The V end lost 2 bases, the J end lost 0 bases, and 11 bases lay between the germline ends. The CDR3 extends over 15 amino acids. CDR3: CASSFEFRLNTEAFF. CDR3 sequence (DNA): TGCGCCAGCAGCTTTGAGTTTCGATTGAACACTGAAGCTTTCTTT.

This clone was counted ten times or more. CDR3 in amino acids: CASSPRDSTDTQYF. In nucleotides, the CDR3 is TGTGCCAGCTCACCAAGGGACAGCACAGATACGCAGTATTTT. The J gene is TRBJ2-3, the V gene TRBV18; the D call may be TRBD1 or TRBD2 (5 bases each). V shed 2 bases and J shed 0 bases, with 6 bases lying between them. Germline values: CDR1 KGHSH, CDR2 LQKENI. This CDR3 spans 14 amino acids.

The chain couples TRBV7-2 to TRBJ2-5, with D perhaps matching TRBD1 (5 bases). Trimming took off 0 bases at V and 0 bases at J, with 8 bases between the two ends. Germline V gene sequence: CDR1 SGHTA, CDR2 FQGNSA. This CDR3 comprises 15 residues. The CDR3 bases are TGTGCCAGCAGCTTAGCTAGACAGTACCAAGAGACCCAGTACTTC. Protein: CASSLARQYQETQYF.

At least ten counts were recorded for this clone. The CDR3: CASSLQGARLADYNEQFF. The CDR3 nucleotides read TGTGCCAGCAGCCTCCAGGGGGCCCGACTAGCGGACTACAATGAGCAGTTCTTC. The chain joins TRBV6-2 or TRBV6-3 to TRBJ2-1, with D possibly TRBD2 on 9 matching bases. The V end was cut by 6 bases, the J end by 3 bases, with 24 bases between. The germline CDR1 and CDR2 sequences are MNHEY and SVGEGT. The CDR3 runs 18 residues.

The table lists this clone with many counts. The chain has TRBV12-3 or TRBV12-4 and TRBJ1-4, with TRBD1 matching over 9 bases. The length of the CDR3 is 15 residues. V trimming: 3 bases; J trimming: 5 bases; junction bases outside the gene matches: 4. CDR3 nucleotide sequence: TGTGCCAGCAGTTTCCCGGGACAGGGAAATGAAAAACTGTTTTTT. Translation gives CASSFPGQGNEKLFF.

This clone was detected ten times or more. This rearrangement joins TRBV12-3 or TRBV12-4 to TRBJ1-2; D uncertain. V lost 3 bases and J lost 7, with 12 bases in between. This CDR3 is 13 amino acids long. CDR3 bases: TGTGCCAGCAGTTTTTCGGCGATTACTGGCTACACCTTC. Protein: CASSFSAITGYTF.

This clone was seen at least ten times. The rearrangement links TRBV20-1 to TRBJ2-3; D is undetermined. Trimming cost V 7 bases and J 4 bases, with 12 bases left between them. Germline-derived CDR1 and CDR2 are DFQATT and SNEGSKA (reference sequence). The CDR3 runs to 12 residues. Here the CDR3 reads CSVTARADTQYF. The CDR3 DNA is TGCAGTGTTACAGCACGGGCAGATACGCAGTATTTT.

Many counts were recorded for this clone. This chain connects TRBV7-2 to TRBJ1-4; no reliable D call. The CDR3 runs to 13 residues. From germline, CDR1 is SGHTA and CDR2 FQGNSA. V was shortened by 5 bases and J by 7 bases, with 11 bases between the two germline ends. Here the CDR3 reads CASSLGRFEKLFF. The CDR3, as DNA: TGTGCCAGCAGCCTTGGACGTTTTGAAAAACTGTTTTTT. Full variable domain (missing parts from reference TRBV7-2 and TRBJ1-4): GAGVSQSPSNKVTEKGKDVELRCDPISGHTALYWYRQSLGQGLEFLIYFQGNSAPDKSGLPSDRFSAERTGGSVSTLTIQRTQQEDSAVYLCASSLGRFEKLFFGSGTQLSVL.

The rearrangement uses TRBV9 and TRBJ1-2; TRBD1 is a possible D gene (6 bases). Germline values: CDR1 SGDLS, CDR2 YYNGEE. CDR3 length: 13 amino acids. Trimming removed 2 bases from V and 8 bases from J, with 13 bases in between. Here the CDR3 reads CASSVGQPRGYTF. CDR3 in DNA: TGTGCCAGCAGCGTCGGACAGCCTAGAGGCTACACCTTC.

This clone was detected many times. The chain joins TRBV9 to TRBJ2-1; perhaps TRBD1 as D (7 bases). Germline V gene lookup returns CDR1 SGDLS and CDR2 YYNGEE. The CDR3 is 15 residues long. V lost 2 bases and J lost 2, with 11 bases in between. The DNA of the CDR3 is TGTGCCAGCAGCGTGCAGGGGGGCCCCTACAATGAGCAGTTCTTC. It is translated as CASSVQGGPYNEQFF.

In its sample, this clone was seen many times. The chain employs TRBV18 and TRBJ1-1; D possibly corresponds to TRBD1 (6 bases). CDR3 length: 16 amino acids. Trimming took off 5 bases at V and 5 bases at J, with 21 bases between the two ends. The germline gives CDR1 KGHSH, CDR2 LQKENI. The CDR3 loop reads CASSILQGASGTEAFF. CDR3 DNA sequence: TGTGCCAGCTCAATACTACAGGGTGCGAGTGGAACTGAAGCTTTCTTT.

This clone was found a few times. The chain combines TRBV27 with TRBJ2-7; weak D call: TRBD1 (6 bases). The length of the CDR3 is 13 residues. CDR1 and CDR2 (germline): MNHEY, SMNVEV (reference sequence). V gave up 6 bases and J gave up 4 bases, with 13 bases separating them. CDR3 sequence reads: CASSPIRGYEQYF. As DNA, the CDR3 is TGTGCCAGCAGCCCCATCAGGGGTTACGAGCAGTACTTC.

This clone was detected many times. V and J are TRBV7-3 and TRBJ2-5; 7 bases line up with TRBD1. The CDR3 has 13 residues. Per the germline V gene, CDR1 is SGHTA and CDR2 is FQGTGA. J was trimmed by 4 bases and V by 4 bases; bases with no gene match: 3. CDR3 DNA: TGTGCCAGCAGCTCCTACAGGGGAGAGACCCAGTACTTC. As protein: CASSSYRGETQYF.

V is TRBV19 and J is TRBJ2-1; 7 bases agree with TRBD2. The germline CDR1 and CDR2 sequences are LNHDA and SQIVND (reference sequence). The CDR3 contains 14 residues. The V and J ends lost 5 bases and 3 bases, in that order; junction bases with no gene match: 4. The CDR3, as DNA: TGTGCCAGTAGTCTAGCGGAATACTACAATGAGCAGTTCTTC. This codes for CASSLAEYYNEQFF.

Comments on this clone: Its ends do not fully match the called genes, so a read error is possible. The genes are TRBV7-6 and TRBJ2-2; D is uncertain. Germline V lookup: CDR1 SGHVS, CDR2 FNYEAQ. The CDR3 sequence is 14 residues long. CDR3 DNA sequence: TGTGCCAACAGCTTATCGGTAGGCACCGGGGAGCTGTTTTTT. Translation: CANSLSVGTGELFF.

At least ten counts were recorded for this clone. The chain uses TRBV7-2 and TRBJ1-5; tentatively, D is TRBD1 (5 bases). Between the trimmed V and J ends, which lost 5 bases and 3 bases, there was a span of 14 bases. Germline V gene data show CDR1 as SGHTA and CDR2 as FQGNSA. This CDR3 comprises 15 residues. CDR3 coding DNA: TGTGCCAGCAGCCGGACGTCAGGGTACAATCAGCCCCAGCATTTT. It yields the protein CASSRTSGYNQPQHF.

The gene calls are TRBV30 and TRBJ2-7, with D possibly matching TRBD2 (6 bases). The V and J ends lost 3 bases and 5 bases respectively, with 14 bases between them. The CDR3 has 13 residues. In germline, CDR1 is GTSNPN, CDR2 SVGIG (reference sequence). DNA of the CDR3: TGTGCCTGGAGCTCCGGGGGTCCCCACGAGCAGTACTTC. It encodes CAWSSGGPHEQYF.

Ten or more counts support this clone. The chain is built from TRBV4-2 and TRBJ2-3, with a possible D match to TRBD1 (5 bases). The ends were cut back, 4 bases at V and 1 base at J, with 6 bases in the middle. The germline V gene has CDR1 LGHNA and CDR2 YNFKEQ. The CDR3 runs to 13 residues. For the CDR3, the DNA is TGTGCCAGCAGCCGGGGCGGCACAGATACGCAGTATTTT. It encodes CASSRGGTDTQYF.

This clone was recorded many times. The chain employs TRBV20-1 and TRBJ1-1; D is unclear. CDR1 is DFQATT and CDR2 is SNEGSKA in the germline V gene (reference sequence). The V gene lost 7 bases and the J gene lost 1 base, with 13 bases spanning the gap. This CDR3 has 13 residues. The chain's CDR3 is CSGLGRGNTEAFF. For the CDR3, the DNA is TGCAGTGGGCTAGGACGCGGGAACACTGAAGCTTTCTTT.

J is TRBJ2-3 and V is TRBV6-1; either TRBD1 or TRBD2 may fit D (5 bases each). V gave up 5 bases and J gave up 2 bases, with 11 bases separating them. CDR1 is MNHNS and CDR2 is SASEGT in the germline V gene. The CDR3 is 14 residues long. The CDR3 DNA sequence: TGTGCCAGCAGTCTCGGGACCTCCACAGATACGCAGTATTTT. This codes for CASSLGTSTDTQYF.

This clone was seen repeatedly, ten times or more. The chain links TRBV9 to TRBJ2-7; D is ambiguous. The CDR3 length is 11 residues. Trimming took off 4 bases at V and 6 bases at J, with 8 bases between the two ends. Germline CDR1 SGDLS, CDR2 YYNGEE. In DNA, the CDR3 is TGTGCCAGCAGCCAAGGGTCCGAGCAGTACTTC. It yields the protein CASSQGSEQYF.

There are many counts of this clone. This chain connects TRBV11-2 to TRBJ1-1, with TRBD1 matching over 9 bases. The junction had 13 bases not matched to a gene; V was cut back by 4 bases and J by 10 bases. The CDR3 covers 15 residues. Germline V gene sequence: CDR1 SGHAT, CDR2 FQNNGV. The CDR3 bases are TGTGCCAGCAGCTCGGTAAGGGGGACAGGGAGTCGAGCTTTCTTT. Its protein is CASSSVRGTGSRAFF.

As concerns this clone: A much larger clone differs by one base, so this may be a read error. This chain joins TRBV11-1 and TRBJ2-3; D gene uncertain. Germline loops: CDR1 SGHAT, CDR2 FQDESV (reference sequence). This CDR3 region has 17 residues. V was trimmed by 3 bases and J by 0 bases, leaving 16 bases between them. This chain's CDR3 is CASSLSRGAYSTDTQYF. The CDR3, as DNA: TGTGCCAGCAGCTTGTCCCGAGGAGCGTACAGCACAGATACGCAGTATTTT. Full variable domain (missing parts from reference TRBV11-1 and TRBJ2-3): EAEVAQSPRYKITEKSQAVAFWCDPISGHATLYWYRQILGQGPELLVQFQDESVVDDSQLPKDRFSAERLKGVDSTLKIQPAELGDSAMYLCASSLSRGAYSTDTQYFGPGTRLTVL.

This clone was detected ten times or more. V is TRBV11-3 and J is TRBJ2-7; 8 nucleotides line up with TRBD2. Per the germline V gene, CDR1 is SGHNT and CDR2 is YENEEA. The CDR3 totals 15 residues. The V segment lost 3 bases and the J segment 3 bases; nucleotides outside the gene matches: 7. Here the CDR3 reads CASSLGAGGIYEQYF. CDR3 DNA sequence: TGTGCCAGCAGCTTGGGGGCGGGAGGAATCTACGAGCAGTACTTC.

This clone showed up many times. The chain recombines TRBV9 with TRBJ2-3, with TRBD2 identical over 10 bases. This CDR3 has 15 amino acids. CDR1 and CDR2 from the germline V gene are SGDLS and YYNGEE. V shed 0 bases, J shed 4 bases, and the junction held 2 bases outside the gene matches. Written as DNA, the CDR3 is TGTGCCAGCAGCGTAGCTAGCGGGGGAGCAGATACGCAGTATTTT. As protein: CASSVASGGADTQYF.

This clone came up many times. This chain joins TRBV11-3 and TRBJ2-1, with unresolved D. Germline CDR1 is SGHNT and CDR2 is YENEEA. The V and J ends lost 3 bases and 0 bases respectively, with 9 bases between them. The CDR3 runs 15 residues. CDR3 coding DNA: TGTGCCAGCAGCTTGGAGTCTTCCTCCTACAATGAGCAGTTCTTC. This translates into CASSLESSSYNEQFF.